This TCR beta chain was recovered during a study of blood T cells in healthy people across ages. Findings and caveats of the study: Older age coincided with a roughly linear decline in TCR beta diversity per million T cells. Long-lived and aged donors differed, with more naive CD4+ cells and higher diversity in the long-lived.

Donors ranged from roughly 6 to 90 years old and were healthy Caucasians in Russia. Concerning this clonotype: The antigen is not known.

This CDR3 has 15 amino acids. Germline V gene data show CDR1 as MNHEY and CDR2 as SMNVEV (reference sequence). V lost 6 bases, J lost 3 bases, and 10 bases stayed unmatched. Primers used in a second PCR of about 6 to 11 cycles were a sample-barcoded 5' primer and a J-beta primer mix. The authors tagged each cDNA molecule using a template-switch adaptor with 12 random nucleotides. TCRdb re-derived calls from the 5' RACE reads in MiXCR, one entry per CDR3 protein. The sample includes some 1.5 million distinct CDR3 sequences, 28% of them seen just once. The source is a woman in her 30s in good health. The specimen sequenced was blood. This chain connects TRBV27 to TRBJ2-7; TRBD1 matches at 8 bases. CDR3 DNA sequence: TGTGCCAGCAGCTACACCGGGACAGGTAGCTACGAGCAGTACTTC. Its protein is CASSYTGTGSYEQYF.